These T cell receptor beta chains were read from a single sample in a study of OX40 agonist ivuxolimab in advanced cancers. Sequencing was performed with immunoSEQ multiplex PCR; in TCRdb, only in-frame clones are kept and a portion is missing. The data contain roughly 81,000 clones, 80% to 90% of them singletons. Sequences were derived from CD4+ or CD8+ T cells sorted from blood, sampled in a trial of the OX40 agonist ivuxolimab. The source is an adult with an advanced solid tumor such as melanoma, head and neck, liver or kidney cancer. The CDR3 runs from the conserved cysteine through the conserved F or W. The D gene is left open where the match is weak. The listing skips clone size in some rows; elsewhere it reads once, few, many or a size class.

J gene	V gene	clone size	D gene	CDR3 protein	CDR3 DNA
TRBJ2-1	TRBV11-2	.	.	CASSLDRGSPNEQFF	TGTGCCAGCAGCTTAGATCGGGGTAGCCCCAATGAGCAGTTCTTC
TRBJ2-3	TRBV7-2	once	TRBD2	CASSGLAGGPSTDTQYF	TGTGCCAGCAGCGGACTAGCGGGGGGCCCTAGCACAGATACGCAGTATTTT
TRBJ2-2	TRBV10-3	.	.	CAISTVTGELFF	TGTGCCATCAGTACCGTCACCGGGGAGCTGTTTTTT
TRBJ2-7	TRBV27	.	.	CASSLKGPPRQYF	TGTGCCAGCAGTTTGAAAGGTCCCCCAAGGCAGTACTTC
TRBJ2-4	TRBV7-2	.	.	CASSLGGAKNIQYF	TGTGCCAGCAGCTTAGGAGGAGCCAAAAACATTCAGTACTTC
TRBJ1-5	TRBV6-5	once	.	CASSYSNSPHQPQHF	TGTGCCAGCAGTTACTCGAACAGCCCTCATCAGCCCCAGCATTTT
TRBJ2-4	TRBV30	.	.	CAWNRGAKNIQYF	TGTGCCTGGAACCGAGGGGCCAAAAACATTCAGTACTTC
TRBJ1-6	TRBV15	.	.	CATSSHPRARSSPLHF	TGTGCCACCAGCTCCCATCCCAGGGCGAGAAGTTCACCCCTCCACTTT
TRBJ2-7	TRBV11-1	.	.	CASSPLDFWPSYEQYF	TGTGCCAGCAGCCCTTTGGACTTTTGGCCCTCCTACGAGCAGTACTTC
TRBJ2-1	TRBV7-2	once	TRBD1	CASSPPGTGLVNEQFF	TGTGCCAGCAGCCCACCCGGGACAGGGCTTGTCAATGAGCAGTTCTTC
TRBJ1-1	TRBV25-1	once	.	CATTGGPEAFF	TGTGCCACCACAGGCGGACCTGAAGCTTTCTTT
TRBJ2-7	TRBV19	.	TRBD2	CASSPPGTSAPYEQYF	TGTGCCAGCTCGCCTCCCGGGACTAGCGCGCCCTACGAGCAGTACTTC
TRBJ2-5	TRBV18	.	.	CASSPGLEETQYF	TGTGCCAGCTCACCTGGACTGGAAGAGACCCAGTACTTC
TRBJ1-1	TRBV14	.	.	CASSPEGGNTEAFF	TGTGCCAGCAGCCCGGAGGGGGGGAACACTGAAGCTTTCTTT
TRBJ2-7	TRBV4-3	.	TRBD1	CASSRTGATYEQYF	TGCGCCAGCAGCCGGACAGGTGCGACCTACGAGCAGTACTTC
TRBJ2-1	TRBV7-9	.	TRBD2	CASSPTTSGNEQFF	TGTGCCAGCAGCCCCACGACTAGCGGAAATGAGCAGTTCTTC
TRBJ1-4	TRBV18	once	.	CASSPPAGFNEKLFF	TGTGCCAGCTCACCACCGGCGGGGTTCAATGAAAAACTGTTTTTT
TRBJ2-7	TRBV5-1	.	TRBD1	CASSFDRGFSYEQYF	TGCGCCAGCAGTTTTGACAGGGGCTTTTCCTACGAGCAGTACTTC
TRBJ2-7	TRBV7-2	.	TRBD1	CASSLPRDRGQEQYF	TGTGCCAGCAGCTTACCTCGGGACAGGGGGCAGGAGCAGTACTTC
TRBJ1-1	TRBV19	.	.	CASSISTGYTEAFF	TGTGCCAGTAGTATAAGTACAGGGTACACTGAAGCTTTCTTT
TRBJ2-3	TRBV12-1	once	.	CASSFEGQLITDTQYF	TGTGCCAGCAGCTTCGAAGGACAGCTCATCACAGATACGCAGTATTTT
TRBJ2-2	TRBV11-2	.	.	CASRYRLTANTGELFF	TGTGCCAGCAGGTACCGGCTCACCGCGAACACCGGGGAGCTGTTTTTT
TRBJ2-2	TRBV9	.	TRBD2	CASSGGLAGAGELFF	TGTGCCAGCAGCGGGGGGCTAGCGGGAGCTGGGGAGCTGTTTTTT
TRBJ1-5	TRBV19	.	.	CASSIDGDSWNQPQHF	TGTGCCAGTAGTATAGATGGTGACAGTTGGAATCAGCCCCAGCATTTT
TRBJ1-5	TRBV6-1	.	.	CASSEKGRGQPQHF	TGTGCCAGCAGTGAGAAGGGGCGGGGGCAGCCCCAGCATTTT
TRBJ1-5	TRBV6-1	.	TRBD1	CASSGTGGKGQPQHF	TGTGCCAGCAGTGGAACAGGGGGCAAAGGTCAGCCCCAGCATTTT
TRBJ2-7	TRBV7-8	.	.	CASSLFAEQYF	TGTGCCAGCAGCCTATTTGCCGAGCAGTACTTC
TRBJ2-7	TRBV30	once	TRBD1	CAWSRDRGWEQYF	TGTGCCTGGAGTAGGGACAGGGGTTGGGAGCAGTACTTC
TRBJ2-1	TRBV7-9	.	TRBD2	CASSLGGQRGNEQFF	TGTGCCAGCAGCTTGGGTGGTCAGCGGGGCAATGAGCAGTTCTTC
TRBJ2-5	TRBV2	once	TRBD2	CASSALRSGRGQETQYF	TGTGCCAGCAGCGCCCTTAGGAGCGGGAGGGGACAAGAGACCCAGTACTTC
TRBJ2-7	TRBV6-1	.	.	CASSDTPGHSYEQYF	TGTGCCAGCAGTGATACCCCGGGACACAGCTACGAGCAGTACTTC
TRBJ2-7	TRBV2	.	TRBD1	CASRGTGGARAYEQYF	TGTGCCAGCAGGGGGACAGGGGGCGCGAGGGCCTACGAGCAGTACTTC
TRBJ2-7	TRBV15	.	.	CATRVRGSYEQYF	TGTGCCACCCGTGTCAGGGGCTCCTACGAGCAGTACTTC
TRBJ2-7	TRBV18	.	.	CASSIGSGADSEQYF	TGTGCCAGCTCCATAGGATCGGGGGCCGACAGCGAGCAGTACTTC